One and the same sample provided the 6 T cell receptor beta chains below, sequenced in a study of monozygotic twins with cystic fibrosis. Method: immunoSEQ multiplex PCR; TCRdb's copy keeps in-frame clones and lacks some. The sample shows around 29,000 clones, around four fifths of them seen only once. Sequences were obtained from blood. These receptors were taken from a girl between 2 and 10 years old with cystic fibrosis.

This sequence joins TRBV6-5 and TRBJ1-5; D is perhaps TRBD1 (5 bases). The CDR3 is 14 residues long. Germline lookup yields CDR1 MNHEY and CDR2 SVGAGI. V lost 8 bases to trimming and J lost 2 bases, with 13 bases between them. This CDR3 is CASGEGAGNQPQHF. CDR3 DNA: TGTGCCAGCGGGGAAGGGGCAGGCAATCAGCCCCAGCATTTT.

The chain uses TRBV30 and TRBJ2-7; a possible D gene is TRBD1 (6 bases). CDR3 length: 13 residues. Germline CDR1 GTSNPN, CDR2 SVGIG (reference sequence). The germline V and J ends were trimmed by 2 bases and 6 bases, with 14 bases remaining between them. CDR3 loop: CAWSPGQNLEQYF. CDR3 nucleotide sequence: TGTGCCTGGAGTCCAGGACAGAATCTCGAGCAGTACTTC. Variable domain in full (rest from reference TRBV30 and TRBJ2-7): SQTIHQWPATLVQPVGSPLSLECTVEGTSNPNLYWYRQAAGRGLQLLFYSVGIGQISSEVPQNLSASRPQDRQFILSSKKLLLSDSGFYLCAWSPGQNLEQYFGPGTRLTVT.

The chain carries TRBV18 and TRBJ2-1; 11 bases are shared with TRBD1. V trimming: 8 bases; J trimming: 0 bases; junction bases outside the gene matches: 3. The length of the CDR3 is 15 residues. Germline V gene data show CDR1 as KGHSH and CDR2 as LQKENI. CDR3 sequence: CASNGQGASYNEQFF. The DNA of the CDR3 is TGTGCCAGCAATGGACAGGGGGCCTCCTACAATGAGCAGTTCTTC.

The genes are TRBV30 and TRBJ2-2; D is possibly TRBD2 (6 bases). Germline lookup yields CDR1 GTSNPN and CDR2 SVGIG (reference sequence). This CDR3 is built from 14 residues. Trimming stripped 2 bases from V and 5 bases from J, with 12 bases between. The DNA for the CDR3 is TGTGCCTGGAGTAGGCTAGCGCGGACCGGGGAGCTGTTTTTT. Translated: CAWSRLARTGELFF.

The V call is TRBV5-5, the J call TRBJ1-2; the match to TRBD1 covers 9 bases. CDR3 length: 15 amino acids. Germline CDR1 and CDR2: SGHKS and YYEKEE (reference sequence). The J segment lost 3 bases and the V segment lost 4 bases, leaving 7 bases of the junction unmatched. The CDR3 is CASSIGQGRDYGYTF. The CDR3 DNA follows: TGTGCCAGCAGCATTGGACAGGGGCGGGACTATGGCTACACCTTC.

Here the CDR3 reads CASSQGWLGYEQYF. DNA for the CDR3: TGCGCCAGCAGCCAAGGGTGGTTGGGTTACGAGCAGTACTTC. The chain is built from TRBV4-1 and TRBJ2-7; D is undetermined. CDR3 length equals 14 residues. CDR1 and CDR2 from the germline V gene are MGHRA and YSYEKL. The ends were cut back, 1 base at V and 4 bases at J, with 11 bases in the middle.